Reported below is one T cell receptor beta chain. TCRdb re-called the RT-PCR reads with MiXCR, one entry per CDR3 protein. The sample carries about 150,000 distinct CDR3 sequences, approximately 37% recorded once. These data originate in a study of patients and donors after allogeneic stem cell transplantation. CDR1 is MNHEY, CDR2 SVGAGI, per germline. V gave up 4 bases and J gave up 0 bases, with 10 bases separating them. The CDR3 is 15 residues long. V gene TRBV6-5 combines with J gene TRBJ2-4, with D hard to call. Material for sequencing was blood, either unsorted or a sorted T cell fraction (not recorded which). This clonotype was obtained from a human donor who was either an allogeneic HSCT recipient or a stem cell or donor lymphocyte infusion donor (not recorded which). It is not recorded whose cells these are; they may come from a transplant donor. CDR3 loop: CASSSPNIAKNIQYF. The CDR3 coding sequence is TGTGCCAGCAGTTCCCCAAATATAGCCAAAAACATTCAGTACTTC.